One sample yielded the 10 T cell receptor beta chains listed below, sequenced in a study of blood T cell repertoires in COVID-19. Repertoires were generated with immunoSEQ multiplex PCR, while TCRdb's copy carries only in-frame clones and drops some. Of about 85,000 clones in the sample, around 80% were seen once. The sequenced sample consisted of peripheral blood. The receptors were gathered from a man aged 65-85 years with acute or convalescent COVID-19.

The chain joins TRBV27 to TRBJ2-3; tentative D call: TRBD1 (5 bases). CDR1 and CDR2 (germline): MNHEY, SMNVEV (reference sequence). The CDR3 length is 14 residues. The germline V and J ends were trimmed by 3 bases and 1 base, with 8 bases remaining between them. The chain's CDR3 is CASSLLQGTDTQYF. The CDR3 DNA reads as TGTGCCAGCAGTTTGTTACAGGGCACAGATACGCAGTATTTT.

This sequence joins TRBV19 and TRBJ2-1, with D possibly matching TRBD2 (6 bases). Germline values: CDR1 LNHDA, CDR2 SQIVND (reference sequence). The CDR3 has 15 residues. V was cut by 4 bases and J by 0 bases, with 10 bases left in between. CDR3 protein: CASSNGGSSYNEQFF. The CDR3 DNA is TGTGCCAGTAGTAACGGGGGTAGCTCCTACAATGAGCAGTTCTTC.

V is TRBV28 and J is TRBJ1-5; no clear D gene. The CDR3 is 15 residues long. Per germline, CDR1 MDHEN and CDR2 SYDVKM. Trimming shortened V by 3 bases and J by 6 bases, and 15 bases separated the two germline ends. The CDR3 loop is CASSFVGVAAQPQHF. The DNA for the CDR3 is TGTGCCAGCAGTTTTGTTGGTGTAGCCGCTCAGCCCCAGCATTTT.

The V call is TRBV29-1, the J call TRBJ2-1; D perhaps matches TRBD2 (7 bases). The V end lost 6 bases, the J end lost 2 bases, and 14 bases lay between the germline ends. In germline, CDR1 is SQVTM, CDR2 ANQGSEA. The CDR3 runs 14 residues. CDR3 loop: CSVRGGATYNEQFF. The CDR3 region has the DNA TGCAGCGTAAGAGGGGGGGCAACCTACAATGAGCAGTTCTTC.

The chain carries TRBV24-1 and TRBJ2-1; TRBD1 might be the D (5 bases). This CDR3 is 13 amino acids long. Germline V gene sequence: CDR1 KGHDR, CDR2 SFDVKD. The V end was cut by 9 bases, the J end by 6 bases, with 14 bases between. The CDR3 is CATLGELSNEQFF. CDR3 in DNA: TGTGCCACCTTAGGGGAATTGAGCAATGAGCAGTTCTTC.

The chain has TRBV18 and TRBJ1-6; maybe TRBD1 (5 bases). CDR3 length: 15 amino acids. Germline V gene sequence: CDR1 KGHSH, CDR2 LQKENI. Trimming pared 2 bases from V and 10 bases from J, leaving 15 bases between. The CDR3: CASSPYATGESPLHF. The CDR3 DNA sequence: TGTGCCAGCTCACCATACGCAACAGGCGAATCACCCCTCCACTTT.

The chain is built from TRBV6-6 and TRBJ2-7; the match to TRBD2 covers 9 bases. Germline V CDR1 and CDR2: MNHNY, SVGAGI (reference sequence). V dropped 0 bases and J dropped 0; count of bases not matched to a gene: 0. The CDR3 runs to 15 residues. The CDR3 DNA sequence: TGTGCCAGCAGTTACTCGACTAGCGGCTCCTACGAGCAGTACTTC. It encodes CASSYSTSGSYEQYF.

The chain couples TRBV7-9 to TRBJ2-5; D is unclear. This CDR3 is built from 13 residues. In germline, CDR1 is SEHNR, CDR2 FQNEAQ (reference sequence). V was cut by 0 bases and J by 6 bases, with 8 bases left in between. CDR3 nucleotides: TGTGCCAGCAGCTTAGCGGGTAGCAAGACCCAGTACTTC. It specifies CASSLAGSKTQYF.

The gene calls are TRBV2 and TRBJ2-2; 9 bases fit TRBD1. Germline CDR1 reads SNHLY; CDR2 reads FYNNEI. V gave up 4 bases and J gave up 4 bases; unmatched junction bases: 1. The CDR3 has 14 residues. The CDR3 spells CASSADRGTGELFF. As DNA, the CDR3 is TGTGCCAGCAGTGCGGACAGGGGCACCGGGGAGCTGTTTTTT.

The gene calls are TRBV10-3 and TRBJ2-1; 8 bases are a match to TRBD2. V was clipped by 5 bases and J by 5 bases; unmatched bases: 5. This CDR3 spans 14 amino acids. CDR1 ENHRY and CDR2 SYGVKD come from the germline V gene. The CDR3 sequence is CAISISGGNNEQFF. The DNA of the CDR3 is TGTGCCATCAGTATAAGCGGGGGAAACAATGAGCAGTTCTTC.